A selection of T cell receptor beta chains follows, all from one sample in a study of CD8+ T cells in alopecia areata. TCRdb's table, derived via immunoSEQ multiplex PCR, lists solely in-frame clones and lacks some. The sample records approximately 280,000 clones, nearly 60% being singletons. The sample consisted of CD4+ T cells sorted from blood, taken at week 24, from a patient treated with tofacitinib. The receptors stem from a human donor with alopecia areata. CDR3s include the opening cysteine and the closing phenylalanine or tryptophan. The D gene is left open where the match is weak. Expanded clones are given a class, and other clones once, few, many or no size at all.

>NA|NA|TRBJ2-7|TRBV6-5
TGTGCCAGCAGGGACCCCGGATACGAGCAGTACTTC
CASRDPGYEQYF
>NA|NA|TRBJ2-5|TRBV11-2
TGTGCCAGCAGTAATCCCTGGACCCAACAAGAGACCCAGTACTTC
CASSNPWTQQETQYF
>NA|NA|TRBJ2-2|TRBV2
TGTGCCAGCAGAGCAGACAGGAACACCGGGGAGCTGTTTTTT
CASRADRNTGELFF
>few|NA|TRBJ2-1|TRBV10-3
TGTGCCATCAGCGCGGACGGTAATGAGCAGTTCTTC
CAISADGNEQFF
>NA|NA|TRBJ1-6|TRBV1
TGCACCAGCAGCCAAGACAGGGGCGAGTTGGGTTCACCCCTCCACTTT
CTSSQDRGELGSPLHF
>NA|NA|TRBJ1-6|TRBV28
TGTGCCAGCAGCTACATTAATTCACCCCTCCACTTT
CASSYINSPLHF
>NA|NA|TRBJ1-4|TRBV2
TGTGCCAGCCTACAGGGCCGTACGAGCGAAAAACTGTTTTTT
CASLQGRTSEKLFF
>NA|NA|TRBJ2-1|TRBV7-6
TGTGCCAGCGGAGGACGGAACTACAATGAGCAGTTCTTC
CASGGRNYNEQFF
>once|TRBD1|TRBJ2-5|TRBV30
TGTGCCTGGAGCCGGACAGGTCCGGCGGCCCAGTACTTC
CAWSRTGPAAQYF
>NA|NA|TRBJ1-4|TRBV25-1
TGTGCCAGCAGTGATGCAGGAGGCGAAGAAAAACTGTTTTTT
CASSDAGGEEKLFF
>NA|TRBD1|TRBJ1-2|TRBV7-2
TGTGCCAGCAGCACCGGGACAGGGGGCGCGTATGGCTACACCTTC
CASSTGTGGAYGYTF
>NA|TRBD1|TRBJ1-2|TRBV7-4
TGTGCCAGCCCTCCGACAGGGGACCATGGCTACACCTTC
CASPPTGDHGYTF
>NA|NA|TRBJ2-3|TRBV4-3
TGCGCCAGCAGCCAAGATGCAGCTAAGCAGTATTTT
CASSQDAAKQYF
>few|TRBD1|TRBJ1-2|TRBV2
TGTGCCAGCGAGGACAGGGGCAAAAGTGGCTACACCTTC
CASEDRGKSGYTF
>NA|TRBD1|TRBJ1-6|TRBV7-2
TGTGCCAGCAGCTCCCGAGGGACAGTTGGTTCACCCCTCCACTTT
CASSSRGTVGSPLHF
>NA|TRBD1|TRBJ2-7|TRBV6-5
TGTGCCAGCAGAGAATGGGACAGGGCGGCGGGGCAGTACTTC
CASREWDRAAGQYF
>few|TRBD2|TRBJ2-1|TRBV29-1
TGCAGCGTTGATAGAGGTGCGGGGGCCTACAATGAGCAGTTCTTC
CSVDRGAGAYNEQFF
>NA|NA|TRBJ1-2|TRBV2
TGTGCCAGCAGTGATATTGGCGGCTACACCTTC
CASSDIGGYTF
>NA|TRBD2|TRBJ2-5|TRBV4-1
TGCGCCAGCAGCCAGTGGGGACTAGATCAGACCCAGTACTTC
CASSQWGLDQTQYF
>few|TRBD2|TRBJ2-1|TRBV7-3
TGTGCCAGCAGCTCCGGGACTACCCCATGGGTGCAGTTCTTC
CASSSGTTPWVQFF
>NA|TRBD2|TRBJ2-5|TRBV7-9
TGTGCCAGCAGCTTATTAGCGGGGGAAGAGACCCAGTACTTC
CASSLLAGEETQYF
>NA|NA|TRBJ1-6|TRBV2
TGTGCCAGCAGTGTAATAGGGATTAATGGGAATTCACCCCTCCACTTT
CASSVIGINGNSPLHF
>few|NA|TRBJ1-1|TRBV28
TGTGCCAGCAGTCCTCCCGGGACGTCCGGGACTGAAGCTTTCTTT
CASSPPGTSGTEAFF
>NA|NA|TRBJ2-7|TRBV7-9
TGTGCCAGCAGTTTCTCCCCGATCGAGCAGTACTTC
CASSFSPIEQYF
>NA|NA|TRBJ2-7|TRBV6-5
TGTGCCAGCAGTCTCAGGGTTTCTACCCCTAACGAGCAGTACTTC
CASSLRVSTPNEQYF
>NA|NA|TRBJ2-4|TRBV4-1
TGCGCCAGCAGCCAAGGGGGAGGACCGGGGCAAGACATTCAGTACTTC
CASSQGGGPGQDIQYF
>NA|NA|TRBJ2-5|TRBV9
TGTGCCAGCAGCGTAGGGTCCACTAGCTTGGAGACCCAGTACTTC
CASSVGSTSLETQYF
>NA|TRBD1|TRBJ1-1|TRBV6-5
TGTGCCAGCACCCGACAGGGAGGCGACACTGAAGCTTTCTTT
CASTRQGGDTEAFF
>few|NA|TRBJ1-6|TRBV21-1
TGTGCCAGCAGCCTTATGACTGGGAACTCCTATAATTCACCCCTCCACTTT
CASSLMTGNSYNSPLHF
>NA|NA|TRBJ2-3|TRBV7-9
TGTGCCAGCAGCTTCGGTGGGGAAGATACGCAGTATTTT
CASSFGGEDTQYF
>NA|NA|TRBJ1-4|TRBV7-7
TGTGCTAGCAGCCAAGGGCCGAATGAAAAACTGTTTTTT
CASSQGPNEKLFF
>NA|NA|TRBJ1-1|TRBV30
TGTGCCTGGAGTGTAAGGGGGGGGTCACACACCACTGAAGCTTTCTTT
CAWSVRGGSHTTEAFF
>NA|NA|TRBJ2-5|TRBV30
TGTGCCTGGAGGGCCCGTGAGACCCAGTACTTC
CAWRARETQYF
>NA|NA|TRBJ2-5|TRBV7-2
TGTGCCAGCAGCTTAGGGTCTACCAAAGAGACCCAGTACTTC
CASSLGSTKETQYF
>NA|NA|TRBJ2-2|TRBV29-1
TGCAGCGGGACCCCAGGAGGCGGGGAGCTGTTTTTT
CSGTPGGGELFF
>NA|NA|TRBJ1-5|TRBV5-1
TGCGCCAGCAGCTTGGTATCCGGGGACAATCAGCCCCAGCATTTT
CASSLVSGDNQPQHF
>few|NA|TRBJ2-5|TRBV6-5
TGTGCCAGCAGGCGAGAGACCCAGTACTTC
CASRRETQYF
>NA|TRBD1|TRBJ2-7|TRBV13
TGTGCCAGCAGCAGGACAGGGGCTACCTACGAGCAGTACTTC
CASSRTGATYEQYF
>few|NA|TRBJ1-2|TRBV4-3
TGCGCCAGCAGCCAAGATGGGGCAGGCTTAGGGTATGGCTACACCTTC
CASSQDGAGLGYGYTF
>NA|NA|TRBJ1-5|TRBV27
TGTGCCAGCGCGTTTGGGGTCGGTAATCAGCCCCAGCATTTT
CASAFGVGNQPQHF
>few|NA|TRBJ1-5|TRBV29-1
TGCAGCGTTGACGTGGGCGAGGGTCAGCCCCAGCATTTT
CSVDVGEGQPQHF
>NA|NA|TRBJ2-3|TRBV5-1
TGCGCCAGCAGCATACGACAGCCAGATACGCAGTATTTT
CASSIRQPDTQYF
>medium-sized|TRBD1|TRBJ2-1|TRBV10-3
TGTGCCATCAGCACCGGGACAGTCTACAATGAGCAGTTCTTC
CAISTGTVYNEQFF
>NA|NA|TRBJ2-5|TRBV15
TGTGCCACCAGCAGAGTTGGGACTCCAGAGACCCAGTACTTC
CATSRVGTPETQYF
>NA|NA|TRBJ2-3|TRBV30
TGTGCCTGGAGTGTATTAGCTTCTAGCACAGATACGCAGTATTTT
CAWSVLASSTDTQYF
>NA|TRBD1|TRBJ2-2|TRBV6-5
TGTGCCAGCGCCCGGGACAGCCTCACCGGGGAGCTGTTTTTT
CASARDSLTGELFF
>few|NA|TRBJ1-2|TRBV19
TGTGCCGGTTCGACAGGTGCGGGTTATGGCTACACCTTC
CAGSTGAGYGYTF
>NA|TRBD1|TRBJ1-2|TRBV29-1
TGCAGCGTAATGGGACAGTCCCATGGCTACACCTTC
CSVMGQSHGYTF
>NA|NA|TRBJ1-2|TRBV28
TGTGCCAGCAGCGACAGGCCAAATGGCTACACCTTC
CASSDRPNGYTF
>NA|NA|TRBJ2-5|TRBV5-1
TGCGCCAGCAGAAGAAGCCTACAAGAGACCCAGTACTTC
CASRRSLQETQYF
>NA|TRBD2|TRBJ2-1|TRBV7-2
TGTGCCAGCAGCTCTAGGACGGGGGGACTAGCGGTCGGTGAGCAGTTCTTC
CASSSRTGGLAVGEQFF